This T cell receptor (beta chain) originates from a study of early T cells in non-severe SARS-CoV-2 infection. Whole-study context: Bulk RNA taken from unsorted whole blood was sequenced, leaving chains unpaired.

This clonotype was counted between two and nine times. Its antigen is as yet unknown. Individual cDNA molecules were tagged with unique molecular identifiers, the study reported. TCRdb independently ran MiXCR on the 5' RACE reads; one entry per CDR3 protein. The sample holds 60,000 to 90,000 distinct CDR3 sequences; over 9% are singletons and the top ten take approximately 5%. In germline, CDR1 is SEHNR, CDR2 FQNEAQ (reference sequence). J lost 6 bases, V lost 5 bases, and 2 bases had no gene match. CDR3 size: 14 residues. Study-wide findings and caveats: VDJdb-based matching was biased toward anti-spike CD8 responses and missed private and CD4 specificities.

V is TRBV7-9 and J is TRBJ2-2; 11 positions agree with TRBD1. Sequencing was carried out using whole blood. This TCR derives from an adult who was a healthcare worker with PCR-confirmed SARS-CoV-2 infection or an uninfected control (not recorded which). In DNA form, the CDR3 reads TGTGCCAGCAGCCCGGACAGGGGGCCCGGGGAGCTGTTTTTT. It yields the protein CASSPDRGPGELFF.